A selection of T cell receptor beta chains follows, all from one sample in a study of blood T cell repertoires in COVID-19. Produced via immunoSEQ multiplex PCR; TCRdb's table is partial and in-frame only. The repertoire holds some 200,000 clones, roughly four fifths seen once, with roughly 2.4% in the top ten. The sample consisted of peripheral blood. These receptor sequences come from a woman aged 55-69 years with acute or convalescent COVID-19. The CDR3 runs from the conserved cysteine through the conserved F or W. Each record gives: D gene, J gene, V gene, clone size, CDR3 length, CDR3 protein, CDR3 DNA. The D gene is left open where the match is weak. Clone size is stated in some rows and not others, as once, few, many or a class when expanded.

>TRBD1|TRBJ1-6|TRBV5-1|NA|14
CASTSGTGSSPLHF
TGCGCCAGCACCTCCGGGACAGGGAGTTCACCCCTCCACTTT
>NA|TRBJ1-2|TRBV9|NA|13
CASSVGGGYGYTF
TGTGCCAGCAGCGTAGGCGGGGGCTATGGCTACACCTTC
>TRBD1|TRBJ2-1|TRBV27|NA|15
CASSPGTGLIVEQFF
TGTGCCAGCAGTCCTGGGACAGGGCTTATAGTTGAGCAGTTCTTC
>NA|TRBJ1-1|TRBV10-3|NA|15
CAIKWDGQPNTEAFF
TGTGCCATCAAGTGGGATGGACAGCCGAACACTGAAGCTTTCTTT
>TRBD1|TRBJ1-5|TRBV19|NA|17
CASSISRDRGRGLPQHF
TGTGCCAGTAGTATAAGCCGGGACAGGGGCCGGGGGTTGCCCCAGCATTTT
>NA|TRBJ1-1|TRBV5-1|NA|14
CASSLTVPNTEAFF
TGCGCCAGCAGCTTGACAGTTCCGAACACTGAAGCTTTCTTT
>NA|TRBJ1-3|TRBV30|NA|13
CACSTGSGNTIYF
TGTGCCTGCTCGACGGGCTCTGGAAACACCATATATTTT
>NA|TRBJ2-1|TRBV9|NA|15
CASSVGANSYNEQFF
TGTGCCAGCAGCGTAGGCGCGAACTCCTACAATGAGCAGTTCTTC
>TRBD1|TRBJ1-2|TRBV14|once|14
CASSQDRGRNGYTF
TGTGCCAGCAGCCAGGACAGGGGGCGGAATGGCTACACCTTC
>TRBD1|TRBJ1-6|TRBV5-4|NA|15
CASSPGQGNNSPLHF
TGTGCCAGCAGCCCCGGACAGGGTAATAATTCACCCCTCCACTTT
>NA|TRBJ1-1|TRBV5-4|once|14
CASSTSGVRTEAFF
TGTGCCAGCAGCACTTCAGGGGTACGGACTGAAGCTTTCTTT
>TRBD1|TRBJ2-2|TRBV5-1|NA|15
CASSSSGTGFGELFF
TGCGCCAGCAGCTCTTCCGGGACAGGGTTTGGGGAGCTGTTTTTT
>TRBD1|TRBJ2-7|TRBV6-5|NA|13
CASSTGQTYEQYF
TGTGCCAGCAGTACGGGACAGACCTACGAGCAGTACTTC
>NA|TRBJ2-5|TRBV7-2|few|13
CASSLDGVGTQYF
TGTGCCAGCAGCTTAGACGGGGTTGGGACCCAGTACTTC
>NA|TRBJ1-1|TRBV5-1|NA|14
CASSLRYLNTEAFF
TGCGCCAGCAGCTTGCGTTACTTGAACACTGAAGCTTTCTTT
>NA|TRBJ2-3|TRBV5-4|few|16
CASSPGGGRSADTQYF
TGTGCCAGCAGCCCGGGAGGGGGCCGTTCGGCAGATACGCAGTATTTT
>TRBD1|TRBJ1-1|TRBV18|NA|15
CASSPLGQRNTEAFF
TGTGCCAGCTCACCTCTGGGACAGAGGAACACTGAAGCTTTCTTT
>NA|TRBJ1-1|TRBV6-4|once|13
CASSAQGNTEAFF
TGTGCCAGCAGTGCACAGGGTAACACTGAAGCTTTCTTT
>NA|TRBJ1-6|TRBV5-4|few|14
CASSYRVNNSPLHF
TGTGCCAGCAGTTACAGGGTAAATAATTCACCCCTCCACTTT
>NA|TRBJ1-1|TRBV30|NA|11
CAWSVQGEAFF
TGTGCCTGGAGTGTTCAGGGGGAAGCTTTCTTT
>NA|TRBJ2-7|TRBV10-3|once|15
CAISESTQISSEQYF
TGTGCCATCAGTGAGTCGACACAGATTTCCTCCGAGCAGTACTTC
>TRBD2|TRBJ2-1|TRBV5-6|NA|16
CASSLLGSGTNNEQFF
TGTGCCAGCAGCTTGCTGGGTAGCGGGACAAACAATGAGCAGTTCTTC
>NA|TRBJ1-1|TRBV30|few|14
CAWSYRDRNTEAFF
TGTGCCTGGAGTTACCGGGATCGGAACACTGAAGCTTTCTTT
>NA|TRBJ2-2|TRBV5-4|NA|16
CASSLVAVNGGGELFF
TGTGCCAGCAGCTTGGTTGCGGTGAACGGAGGCGGGGAGCTGTTTTTT
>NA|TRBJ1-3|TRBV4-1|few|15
CASSQVAESGNTIYF
TGCGCCAGCAGCCAAGTCGCGGAGTCTGGAAACACCATATATTTT
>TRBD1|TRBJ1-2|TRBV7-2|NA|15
CASSPETGLRKGYTF
TGTGCCAGCAGCCCGGAGACAGGGCTGAGGAAGGGCTACACCTTC
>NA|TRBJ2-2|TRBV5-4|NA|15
CASSPSITGSGELFF
TGTGCCAGCAGCCCTAGTATTACGGGGAGCGGGGAGCTGTTTTTT
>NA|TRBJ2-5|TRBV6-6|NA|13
CASRSTDPRQRYF
TGTGCCAGCAGGTCGACAGACCCCCGCCAACGGTACTTC
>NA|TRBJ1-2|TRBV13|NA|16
CASSYAPTGTNYGYTF
TGTGCCAGCAGCTACGCCCCCACCGGGACTAACTATGGCTACACCTTC
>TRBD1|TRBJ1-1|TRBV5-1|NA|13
CASSRTGVTEAFF
TGCGCCAGCAGCCGGACAGGAGTCACTGAAGCTTTCTTT
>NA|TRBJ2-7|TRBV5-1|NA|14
CASSSLGGSYEQYF
TGCGCCAGCAGCTCACTAGGGGGCTCCTACGAGCAGTACTTC
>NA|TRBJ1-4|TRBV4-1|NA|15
CASSLVNRVNEKLFF
TGCGCCAGCAGCCTAGTCAACAGGGTTAATGAAAAACTGTTTTTT
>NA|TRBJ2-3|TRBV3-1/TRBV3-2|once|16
CASSQGSSASTDTQYF
TGTGCCAGCAGCCAAGGGTCTAGCGCGAGCACAGATACGCAGTATTTT
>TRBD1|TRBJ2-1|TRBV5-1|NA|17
CASSLEGTGGPYNEQFF
TGCGCCAGCAGCTTGGAGGGGACAGGGGGGCCCTACAATGAGCAGTTCTTC
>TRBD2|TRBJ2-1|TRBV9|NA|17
CASSPLPSSGAYNEQFF
TGTGCCAGCAGCCCCCTTCCCTCTAGCGGGGCGTACAATGAGCAGTTCTTC
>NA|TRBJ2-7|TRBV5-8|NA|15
CASSFWRGHSYEQYF
TGTGCCAGCAGCTTTTGGCGGGGGCACTCCTACGAGCAGTACTTC
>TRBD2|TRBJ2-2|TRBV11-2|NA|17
CASSGGPSGTNTGELFF
TGTGCCAGCAGTGGGGGACCTAGCGGCACGAACACCGGGGAGCTGTTTTTT
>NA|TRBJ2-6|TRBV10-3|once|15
CAISERGTGANVLTF
TGTGCCATCAGTGAACGGGGGACTGGGGCCAACGTCCTGACTTTC
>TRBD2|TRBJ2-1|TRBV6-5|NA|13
CATVGGFVGEQFF
TGTGCCACCGTCGGGGGGTTTGTGGGTGAGCAGTTCTTC
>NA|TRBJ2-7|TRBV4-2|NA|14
CASSQDTTPYEQYF
TGTGCCAGCAGCCAAGATACTACGCCCTACGAGCAGTACTTC
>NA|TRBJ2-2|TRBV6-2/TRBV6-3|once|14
CASSYGRRAGELFF
TGTGCCAGCAGTTACGGCAGGAGGGCCGGGGAGCTGTTTTTT